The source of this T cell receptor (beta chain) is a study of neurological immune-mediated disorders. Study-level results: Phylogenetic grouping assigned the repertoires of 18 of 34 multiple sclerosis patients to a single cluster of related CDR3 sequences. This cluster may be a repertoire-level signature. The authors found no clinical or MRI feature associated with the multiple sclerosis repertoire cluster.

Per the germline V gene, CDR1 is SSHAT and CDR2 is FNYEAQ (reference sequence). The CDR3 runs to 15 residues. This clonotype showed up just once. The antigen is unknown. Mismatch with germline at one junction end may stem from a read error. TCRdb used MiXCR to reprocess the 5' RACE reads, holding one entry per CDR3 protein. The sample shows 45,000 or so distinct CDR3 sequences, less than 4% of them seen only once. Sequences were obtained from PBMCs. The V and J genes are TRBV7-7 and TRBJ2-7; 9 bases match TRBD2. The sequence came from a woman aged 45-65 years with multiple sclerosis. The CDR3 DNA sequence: TGTGCTAGCAGCCGTACCGGACTAGCGTACGACGAGCAGTACTTC. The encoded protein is CASSRTGLAYDEQYF. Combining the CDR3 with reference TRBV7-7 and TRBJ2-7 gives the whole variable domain GAGVSQSPRYKVTKRGQDVTLRCDPISSHATLYWYQQALGQGPEFLTYFNYEAQPDKSGLPSDRFSAERPEGSISTLTIQRTEQRDSAMYRCASSRTGLAYDEQYFGPGTRLTVT.